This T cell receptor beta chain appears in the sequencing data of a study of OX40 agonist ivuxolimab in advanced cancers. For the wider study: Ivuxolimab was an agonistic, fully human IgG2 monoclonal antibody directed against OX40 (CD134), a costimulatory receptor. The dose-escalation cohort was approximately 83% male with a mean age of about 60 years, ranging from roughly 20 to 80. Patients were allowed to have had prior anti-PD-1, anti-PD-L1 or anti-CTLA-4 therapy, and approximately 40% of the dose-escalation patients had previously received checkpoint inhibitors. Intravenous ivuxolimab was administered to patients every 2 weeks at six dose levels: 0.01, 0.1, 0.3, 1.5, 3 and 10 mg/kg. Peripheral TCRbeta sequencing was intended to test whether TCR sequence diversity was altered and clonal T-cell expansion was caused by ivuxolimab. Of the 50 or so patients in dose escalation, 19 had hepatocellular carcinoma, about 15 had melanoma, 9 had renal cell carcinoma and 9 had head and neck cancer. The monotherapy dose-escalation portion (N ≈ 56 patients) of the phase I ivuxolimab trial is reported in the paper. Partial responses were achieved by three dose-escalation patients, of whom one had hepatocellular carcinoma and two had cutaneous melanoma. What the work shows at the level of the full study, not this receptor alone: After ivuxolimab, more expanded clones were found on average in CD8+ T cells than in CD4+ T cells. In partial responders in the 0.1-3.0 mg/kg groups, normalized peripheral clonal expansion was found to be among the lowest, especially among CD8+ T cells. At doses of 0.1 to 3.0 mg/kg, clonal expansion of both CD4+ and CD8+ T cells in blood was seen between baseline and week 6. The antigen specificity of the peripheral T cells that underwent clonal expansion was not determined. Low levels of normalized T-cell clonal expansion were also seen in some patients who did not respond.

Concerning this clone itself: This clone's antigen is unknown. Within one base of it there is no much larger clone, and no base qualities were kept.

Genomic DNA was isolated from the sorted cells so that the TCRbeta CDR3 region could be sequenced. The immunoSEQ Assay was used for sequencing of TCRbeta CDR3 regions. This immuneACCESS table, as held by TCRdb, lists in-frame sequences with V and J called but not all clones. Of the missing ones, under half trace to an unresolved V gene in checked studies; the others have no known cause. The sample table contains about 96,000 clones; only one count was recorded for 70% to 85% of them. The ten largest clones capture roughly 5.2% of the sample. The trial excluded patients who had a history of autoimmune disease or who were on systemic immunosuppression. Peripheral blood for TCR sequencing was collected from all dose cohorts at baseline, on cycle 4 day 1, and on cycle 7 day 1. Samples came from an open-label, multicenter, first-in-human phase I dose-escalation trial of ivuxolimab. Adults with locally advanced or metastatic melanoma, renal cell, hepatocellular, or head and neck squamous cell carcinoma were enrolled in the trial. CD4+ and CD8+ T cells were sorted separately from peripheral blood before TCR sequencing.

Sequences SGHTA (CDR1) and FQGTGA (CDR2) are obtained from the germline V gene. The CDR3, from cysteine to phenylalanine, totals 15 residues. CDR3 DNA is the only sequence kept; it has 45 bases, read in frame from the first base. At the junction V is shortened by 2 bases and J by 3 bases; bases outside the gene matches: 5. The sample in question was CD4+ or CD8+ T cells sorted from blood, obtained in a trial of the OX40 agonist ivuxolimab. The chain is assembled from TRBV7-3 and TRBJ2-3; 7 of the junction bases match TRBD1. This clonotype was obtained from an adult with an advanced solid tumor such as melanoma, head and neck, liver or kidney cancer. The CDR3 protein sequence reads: CASSLGQGVTDTQYF. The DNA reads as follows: TGTGCCAGCAGCTTAGGGCAGGGGGTGACAGATACGCAGTATTTT.